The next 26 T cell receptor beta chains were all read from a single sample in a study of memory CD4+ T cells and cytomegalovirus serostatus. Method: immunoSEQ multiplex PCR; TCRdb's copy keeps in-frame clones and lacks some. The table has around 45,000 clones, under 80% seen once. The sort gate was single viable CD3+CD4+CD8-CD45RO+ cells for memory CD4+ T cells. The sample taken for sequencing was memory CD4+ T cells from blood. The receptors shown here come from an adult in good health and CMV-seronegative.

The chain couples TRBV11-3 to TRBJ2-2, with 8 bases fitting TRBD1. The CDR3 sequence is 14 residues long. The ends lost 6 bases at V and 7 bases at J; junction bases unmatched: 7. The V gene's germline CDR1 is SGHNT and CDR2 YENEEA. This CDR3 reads CASSSRGHIGELFF. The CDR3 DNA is TGTGCCAGCAGTAGCAGGGGGCACATCGGGGAGCTGTTTTTT. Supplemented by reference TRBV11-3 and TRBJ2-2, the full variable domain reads EAGVVQSPRYKIIEKKQPVAFWCNPISGHNTLYWYLQNLGQGPELLIRYENEEAVDDSQLPKDRFSAERLKGVDSTLKIQPAELGDSAVYLCASSSRGHIGELFFGEGSRLTVL.

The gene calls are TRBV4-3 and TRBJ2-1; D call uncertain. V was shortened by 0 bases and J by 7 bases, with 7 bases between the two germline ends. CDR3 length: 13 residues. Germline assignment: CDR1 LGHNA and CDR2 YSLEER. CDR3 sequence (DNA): TGCGCCAGCAGCCAAGATCCTAGTAATGAGCAGTTCTTC. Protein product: CASSQDPSNEQFF.

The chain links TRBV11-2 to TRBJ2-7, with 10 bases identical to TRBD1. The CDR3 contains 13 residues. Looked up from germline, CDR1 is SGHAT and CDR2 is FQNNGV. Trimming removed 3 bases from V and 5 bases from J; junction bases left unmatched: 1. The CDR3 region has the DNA TGTGCCAGCAGCTTGACAGGGGGCAACGAGCAGTACTTC. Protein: CASSLTGGNEQYF.

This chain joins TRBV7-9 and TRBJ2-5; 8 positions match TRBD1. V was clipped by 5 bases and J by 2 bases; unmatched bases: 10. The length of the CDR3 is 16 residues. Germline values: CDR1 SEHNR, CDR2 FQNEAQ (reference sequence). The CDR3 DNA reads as TGTGCCAGCAGCCCAGGGGGCGCAGGTGTTCAAGAGACCCAGTACTTC. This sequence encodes CASSPGGAGVQETQYF.

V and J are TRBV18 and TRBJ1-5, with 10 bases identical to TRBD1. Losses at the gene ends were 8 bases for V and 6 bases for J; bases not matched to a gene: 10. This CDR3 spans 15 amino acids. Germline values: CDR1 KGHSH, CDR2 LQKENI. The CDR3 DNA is TGTGCCAGCACTCCGGGACAGGGGTTGGGTCAGCCCCAGCATTTT. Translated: CASTPGQGLGQPQHF.

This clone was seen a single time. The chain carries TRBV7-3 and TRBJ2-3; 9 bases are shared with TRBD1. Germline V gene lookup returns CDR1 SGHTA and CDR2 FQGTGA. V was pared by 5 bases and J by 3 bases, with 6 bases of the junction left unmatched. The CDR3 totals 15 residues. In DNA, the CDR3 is TGTGCCAGCAGCCCGACAGGGGGTTGGACAGATACGCAGTATTTT. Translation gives CASSPTGGWTDTQYF. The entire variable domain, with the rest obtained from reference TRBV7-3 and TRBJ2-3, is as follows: GAGVSQTPSNKVTEKGKYVELRCDPISGHTALYWYRQSLGQGPEFLIYFQGTGAADDSGLPNDRFFAVRPEGSVSTLKIQRTERGDSAVYLCASSPTGGWTDTQYFGPGTRLTVL.

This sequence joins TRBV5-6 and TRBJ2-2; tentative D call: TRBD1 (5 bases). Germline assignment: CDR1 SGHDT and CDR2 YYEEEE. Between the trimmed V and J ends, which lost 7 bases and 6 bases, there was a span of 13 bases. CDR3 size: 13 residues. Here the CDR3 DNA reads TGTGCCAGCCGCCACACAGGTCCCGGGGAGCTGTTTTTT. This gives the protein CASRHTGPGELFF. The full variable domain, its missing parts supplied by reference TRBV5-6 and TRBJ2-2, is DAGVTQSPTHLIKTRGQQVTLRCSPKSGHDTVSWYQQALGQGPQFIFQYYEEEERQRGNFPDRFSGHQFPNYSSELNVNALLLGDSALYLCASRHTGPGELFFGEGSRLTVL.

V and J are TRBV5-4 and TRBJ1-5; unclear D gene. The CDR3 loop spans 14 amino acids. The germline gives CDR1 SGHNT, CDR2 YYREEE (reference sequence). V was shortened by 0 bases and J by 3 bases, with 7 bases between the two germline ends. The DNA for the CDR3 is TGTGCCAGCAGCTTGGAGGGTTCCAATCAGCCCCAGCATTTT. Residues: CASSLEGSNQPQHF.

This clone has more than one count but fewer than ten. The CDR3 spells CASSPLGWGTDMNTEAFF. The CDR3 DNA reads as TGTGCCAGCTCACCACTAGGGTGGGGGACAGACATGAACACTGAAGCTTTCTTT. V is TRBV18 and J is TRBJ1-1; 7 bases line up with TRBD1. Germline loops: CDR1 KGHSH, CDR2 LQKENI. This CDR3 is built from 18 residues. J was trimmed by 0 bases and V by 1 base; bases with no gene match: 11.

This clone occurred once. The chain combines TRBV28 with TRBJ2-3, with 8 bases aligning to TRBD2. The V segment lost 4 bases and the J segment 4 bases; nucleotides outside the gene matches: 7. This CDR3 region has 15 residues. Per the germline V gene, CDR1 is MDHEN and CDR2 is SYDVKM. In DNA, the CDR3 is TGTGCCAGCAGTTGGGGCGGGGGGAGGCCAGATACGCAGTATTTT. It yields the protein CASSWGGGRPDTQYF.

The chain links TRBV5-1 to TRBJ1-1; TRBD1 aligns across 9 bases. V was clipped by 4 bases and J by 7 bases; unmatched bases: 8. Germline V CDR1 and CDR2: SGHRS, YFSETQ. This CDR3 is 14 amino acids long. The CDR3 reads CASSRSGQGLEAFF. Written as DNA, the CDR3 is TGCGCCAGCAGCCGATCAGGACAGGGGCTTGAAGCTTTCTTT.

The CDR3 region has the DNA TGCGCCAGCAGCTTGACCGGGGTCCCACCCAGCGAGCAGTACTTC. Amino acid sequence: CASSLTGVPPSEQYF. The V call is TRBV5-1, the J call TRBJ2-7; maybe TRBD2 (5 bases). The V gene's germline CDR1 is SGHRS and CDR2 YFSETQ. The V end lost 1 base, the J end lost 6 bases, and 17 bases lay between the germline ends. The length of the CDR3 is 15 residues.

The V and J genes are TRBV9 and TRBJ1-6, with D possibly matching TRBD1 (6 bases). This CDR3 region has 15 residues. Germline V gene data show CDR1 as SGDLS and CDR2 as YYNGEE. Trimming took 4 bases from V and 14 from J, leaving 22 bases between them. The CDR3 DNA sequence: TGTGCCAGCAGCTCAGGGGCCCTTGGGGGGGTGTCCCTCCACTTT. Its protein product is CASSSGALGGVSLHF.

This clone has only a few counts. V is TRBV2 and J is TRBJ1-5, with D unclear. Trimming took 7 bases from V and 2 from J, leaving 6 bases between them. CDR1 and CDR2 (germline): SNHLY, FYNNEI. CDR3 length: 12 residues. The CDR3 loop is CASTLGNQPQHF. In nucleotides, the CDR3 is TGTGCCAGCACCCTCGGCAATCAGCCCCAGCATTTT. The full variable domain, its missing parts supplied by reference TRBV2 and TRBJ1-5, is EPEVTQTPSHQVTQMGQEVILRCVPISNHLYFYWYRQILGQKVEFLVSFYNNEISEKSEIFDDQFSVERPDGSNFTLKIRSTKLEDSAMYFCASTLGNQPQHFGDGTRLSIL.

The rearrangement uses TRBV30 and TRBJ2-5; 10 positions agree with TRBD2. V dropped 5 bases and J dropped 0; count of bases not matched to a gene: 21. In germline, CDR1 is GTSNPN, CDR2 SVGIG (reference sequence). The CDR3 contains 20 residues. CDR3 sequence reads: CAWDLAGAFYSRTNQETQYF. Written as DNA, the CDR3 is TGTGCCTGGGACCTAGCGGGGGCCTTCTATAGCCGTACCAACCAAGAGACCCAGTACTTC.

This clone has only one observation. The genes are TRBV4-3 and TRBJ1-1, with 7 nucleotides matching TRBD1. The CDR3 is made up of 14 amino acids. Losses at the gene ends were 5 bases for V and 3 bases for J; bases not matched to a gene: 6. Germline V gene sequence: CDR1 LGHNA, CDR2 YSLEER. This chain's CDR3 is CASSLHQGDTEAFF. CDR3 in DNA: TGCGCCAGCAGCTTGCACCAGGGGGACACTGAAGCTTTCTTT.

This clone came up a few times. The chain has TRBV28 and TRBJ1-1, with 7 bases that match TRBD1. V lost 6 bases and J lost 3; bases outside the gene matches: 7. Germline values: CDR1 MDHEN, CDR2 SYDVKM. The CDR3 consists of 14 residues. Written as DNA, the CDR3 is TGTGCCAGCAGGCAGGGGGTGAGGTACACTGAAGCTTTCTTT. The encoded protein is CASRQGVRYTEAFF.

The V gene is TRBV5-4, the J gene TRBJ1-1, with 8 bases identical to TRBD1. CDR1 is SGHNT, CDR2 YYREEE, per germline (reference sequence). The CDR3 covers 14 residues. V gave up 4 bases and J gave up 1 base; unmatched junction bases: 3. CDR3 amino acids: CASSPGQGNTEAFF. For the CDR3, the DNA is TGTGCCAGCAGCCCCGGACAGGGGAACACTGAAGCTTTCTTT.

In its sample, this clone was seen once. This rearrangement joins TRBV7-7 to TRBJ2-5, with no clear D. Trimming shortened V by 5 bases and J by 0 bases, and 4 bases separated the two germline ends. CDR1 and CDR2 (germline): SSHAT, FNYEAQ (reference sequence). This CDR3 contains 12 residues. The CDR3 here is CASSKDQETQYF. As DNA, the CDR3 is TGTGCCAGCAGCAAGGACCAAGAGACCCAGTACTTC.

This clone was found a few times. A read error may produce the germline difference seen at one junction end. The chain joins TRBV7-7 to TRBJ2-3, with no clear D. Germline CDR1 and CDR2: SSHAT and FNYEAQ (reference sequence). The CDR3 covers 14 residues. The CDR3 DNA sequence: TGTGCTAGCAGCATAGACCCGAAGGGAGATACGCAGTATTTT. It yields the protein CASSIDPKGDTQYF.

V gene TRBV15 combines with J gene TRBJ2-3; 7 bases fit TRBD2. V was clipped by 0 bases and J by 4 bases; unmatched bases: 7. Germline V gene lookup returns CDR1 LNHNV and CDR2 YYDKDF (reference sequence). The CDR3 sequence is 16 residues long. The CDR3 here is CATSRDIGGRADTQYF. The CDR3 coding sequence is TGTGCCACCAGCAGAGATATTGGGGGGAGGGCAGATACGCAGTATTTT.

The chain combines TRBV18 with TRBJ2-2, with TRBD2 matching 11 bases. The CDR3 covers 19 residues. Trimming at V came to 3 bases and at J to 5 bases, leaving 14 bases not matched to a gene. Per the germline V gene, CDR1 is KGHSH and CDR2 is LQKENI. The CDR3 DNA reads TGTGCCAGCTCACCTAGCCTTCCCGGGACTAGCGGTATAACCGGGGAGCTGTTTTTT. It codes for CASSPSLPGTSGITGELFF.

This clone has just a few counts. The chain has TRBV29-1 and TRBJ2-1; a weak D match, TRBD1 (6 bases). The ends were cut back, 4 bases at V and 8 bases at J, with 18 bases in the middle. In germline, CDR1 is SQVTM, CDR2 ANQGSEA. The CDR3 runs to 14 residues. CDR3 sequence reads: CSVVEDSGFDEQFF. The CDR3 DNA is TGCAGCGTTGTGGAGGACAGTGGTTTTGATGAGCAGTTCTTC.

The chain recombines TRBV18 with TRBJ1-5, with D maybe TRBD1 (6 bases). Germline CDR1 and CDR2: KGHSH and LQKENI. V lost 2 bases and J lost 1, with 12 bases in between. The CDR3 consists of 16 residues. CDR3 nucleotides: TGTGCCAGCTCACCAAGGGCACAGGGCAGCAATCAGCCCCAGCATTTT. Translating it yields CASSPRAQGSNQPQHF.

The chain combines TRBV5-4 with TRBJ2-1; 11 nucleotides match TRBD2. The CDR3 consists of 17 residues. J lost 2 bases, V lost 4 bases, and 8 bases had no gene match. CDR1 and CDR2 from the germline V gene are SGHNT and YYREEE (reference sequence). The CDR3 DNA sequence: TGTGCCAGCAGCCGTGGGACTAGCGGAATCACCTACAATGAGCAGTTCTTC. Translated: CASSRGTSGITYNEQFF.

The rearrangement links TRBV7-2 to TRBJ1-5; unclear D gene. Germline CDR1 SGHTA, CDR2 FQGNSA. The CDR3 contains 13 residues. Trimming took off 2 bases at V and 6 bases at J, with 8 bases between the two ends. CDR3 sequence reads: CASSLREAQPQHF. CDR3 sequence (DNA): TGTGCCAGCAGCTTAAGGGAAGCTCAGCCCCAGCATTTT.